Included here is one TCR beta chain sequence, with context. This specimen belongs to a study of blood T cell repertoires in COVID-19. This table comes from immunoSEQ multiplex PCR, and its TCRdb copy is limited to in-frame clones, with some not included. The data show around 70,000 clones, 90% seen once. Trimming pared 6 bases from V and 8 bases from J, leaving 25 bases between. CDR1 and CDR2 (germline): MGHRA, YSYEKL. The CDR3 is 17 residues long. This sequence joins TRBV4-1 and TRBJ1-4; D may be TRBD1 (5 bases). The material sequenced was peripheral blood. The clonotype was recovered from a man aged 45-65 years with acute or convalescent COVID-19. CDR3 nucleotides: TGCGCCAGCAGTCCACTTTACCCCGACAGTAACGGCGAAAAACTGTTTTTT. Translated, it gives CASSPLYPDSNGEKLFF.